These 21 T cell receptor beta chains were all obtained from the same sample, sequenced in a study of blood T cell repertoires in COVID-19. Produced via immunoSEQ multiplex PCR; TCRdb's table is partial and in-frame only. The repertoire holds some 350,000 clones, around 89% seen once, with around 2.8% in the top ten. Sequences were obtained from peripheral blood. These receptors were obtained from a woman between 25 and 40 years old with COVID-19, enrolled during active disease.

This chain joins TRBV4-1 and TRBJ1-1; weak D call: TRBD1 (6 bases). Germline V lookup: CDR1 MGHRA, CDR2 YSYEKL. CDR3 length: 13 residues. The germline V and J ends were trimmed by 4 bases and 1 base, with 7 bases remaining between them. The CDR3 is CASSLTGNTEAFF. The CDR3 DNA sequence: TGCGCCAGCAGCCTGACAGGGAACACTGAAGCTTTCTTT.

This chain uses TRBV5-4 with TRBJ2-1, with 10 bases that match TRBD1. This CDR3 spans 15 amino acids. CDR1 SGHNT and CDR2 YYREEE come from the germline V gene (reference sequence). V shed 4 bases and J 9 bases; nucleotides not matched to a gene: 10. The chain's CDR3 is CASSQAGTGVGEQFF. Written as DNA, the CDR3 is TGTGCCAGCAGCCAAGCCGGGACAGGGGTTGGTGAGCAGTTCTTC.

The rearrangement uses TRBV7-9 and TRBJ1-4; no reliable D call. Deletions cut 4 bases from V and 5 bases from J, with 5 bases between. CDR1 is SEHNR and CDR2 is FQNEAQ in the germline V gene (reference sequence). CDR3 length: 12 residues. The CDR3 here is CASSYGNEKLFF. The CDR3 region has the DNA TGTGCCAGCAGCTACGGGAATGAAAAACTGTTTTTT.

The V and J genes are TRBV12-3 or TRBV12-4 and TRBJ1-2; 7 nucleotides line up with TRBD1. The trim removed 6 bases at V and 6 bases at J, leaving 7 bases unmatched. There are 13 residues in the CDR3. This chain's CDR3 is CASRNDRANGYTF. DNA of the CDR3: TGTGCCAGCAGAAACGACAGGGCGAATGGCTACACCTTC.

The rearrangement joins TRBV27 to TRBJ1-4, with D perhaps matching TRBD1 (5 bases). V dropped 3 bases and J dropped 7 bases, with 15 bases sitting between them. The CDR3 sequence is 15 residues long. Germline V gene data show CDR1 as MNHEY and CDR2 as SMNVEV (reference sequence). The CDR3 region has the DNA TGTGCCAGCAGTTTGGGGGGATACGGTGCTGAAAAACTGTTTTTT. This translates into CASSLGGYGAEKLFF.

The CDR3 spells CASSGRAGSYNEQFF. Here the CDR3 DNA reads TGTGCCAGCAGCGGTCGAGCGGGATCCTACAATGAGCAGTTCTTC. This chain joins TRBV9 and TRBJ2-1, with 7 nucleotides matching TRBD2. This CDR3 has 15 residues. Unmatched junction bases numbered 4, after V lost 3 bases and J lost 1 base. Germline V lookup: CDR1 SGDLS, CDR2 YYNGEE.

This chain uses TRBV18 with TRBJ1-2; 9 positions agree with TRBD1. The CDR3 extends over 14 amino acids. Trimming removed 3 bases from V and 6 bases from J; junction bases left unmatched: 5. Germline loops: CDR1 KGHSH, CDR2 LQKENI. CDR3 sequence: CASSPGDRDHGYTF. The CDR3 nucleotides are TGTGCCAGCTCACCGGGGGACAGGGACCATGGCTACACCTTC.

The J gene is TRBJ2-3, the V gene TRBV2; maybe TRBD2 (7 bases). Trimming removed 8 bases at V and 1 base at J, with 16 bases between. The length of the CDR3 is 15 residues. Germline V gene data show CDR1 as SNHLY and CDR2 as FYNNEI. The CDR3 protein is CASSRGGGGTDTQYF. CDR3 DNA: TGTGCCAGCTCAAGAGGGGGGGGCGGCACAGATACGCAGTATTTT.

The rearrangement uses TRBV7-2 and TRBJ1-1, with D perhaps matching TRBD1 (6 bases). The CDR3 sequence is 16 residues long. CDR1 is SGHTA, CDR2 FQGNSA, per germline. The V end was cut by 5 bases, the J end by 5 bases, with 21 bases between. In nucleotides, the CDR3 is TGTGCCAGCAGCCCGTTTGGGGGGGGCCTCGGGACTGAAGCTTTCTTT. Translating it yields CASSPFGGGLGTEAFF.

The chain couples TRBV5-4 to TRBJ1-2, with 7 nucleotides matching TRBD1. The CDR3 sequence is 14 residues long. With 3 bases clipped from V and 5 bases from J, the junction kept 7 bases outside the gene matches. Germline V gene sequence: CDR1 SGHNT, CDR2 YYREEE (reference sequence). The CDR3 spells CASSWSGQRYGYTF. The CDR3 nucleotides are TGTGCCAGCAGCTGGTCGGGACAGAGGTATGGCTACACCTTC.

Comments on this clone: Different DNA sequences within this sample yield the same CDR3. V and J are TRBV27 and TRBJ2-1; 10 bases match TRBD1. Germline CDR1 and CDR2: MNHEY and SMNVEV (reference sequence). V lost 5 bases to trimming and J lost 2 bases; unmatched junction nucleotides: 3. The CDR3 consists of 15 residues. CDR3 loop: CASSRGQGAYNEQFF. CDR3 DNA sequence: TGTGCCAGCAGTCGCGGACAGGGGGCCTACAATGAGCAGTTCTTC.

The chain has TRBV7-6 and TRBJ2-1, with TRBD2 matching over 10 bases. The CDR3 runs to 16 residues. Germline CDR1 and CDR2: SGHVS and FNYEAQ. V shed 2 bases and J 7 bases; nucleotides not matched to a gene: 8. CDR3 nucleotides: TGTGCCAGCAGCTTACCCATAGCGGGAGGTAGTAATGAGCAGTTCTTC. Translation: CASSLPIAGGSNEQFF.

The V and J genes are TRBV11-2 and TRBJ2-3; TRBD2 matches 10 bases. V was clipped by 4 bases and J by 6 bases; unmatched bases: 10. The CDR3 extends over 16 amino acids. Germline V gene lookup returns CDR1 SGHAT and CDR2 FQNNGV. Here the CDR3 reads CASSSLPGLAKDTQYF. The CDR3 coding sequence is TGTGCCAGCAGCTCCCTCCCGGGACTAGCGAAGGATACGCAGTATTTT.

The rearrangement links TRBV4-3 to TRBJ1-2, with 7 bases matching TRBD1. J was trimmed by 8 bases and V by 0 bases; bases with no gene match: 9. The CDR3 length is 15 residues. Per the germline V gene, CDR1 is LGHNA and CDR2 is YSLEER. Here the CDR3 reads CASSQDRTGVRGYTF. In DNA form, the CDR3 reads TGCGCCAGCAGCCAAGATCGAACAGGGGTTAGGGGCTACACCTTC.

This rearrangement joins TRBV11-2 to TRBJ2-3; 16 bases are shared with TRBD2. V dropped 4 bases and J dropped 5; count of bases not matched to a gene: 6. The CDR3 is made up of 17 amino acids. CDR1 is SGHAT and CDR2 is FQNNGV in the germline V gene. The CDR3 loop is CASSSGTSGGAGDTQYF. Written as DNA, the CDR3 is TGTGCCAGCAGCTCCGGGACTAGCGGGGGGGCTGGAGATACGCAGTATTTT.

The J gene is TRBJ1-3, the V gene TRBV5-1; TRBD1 matches 7 bases. This CDR3 is 16 amino acids long. From germline, CDR1 is SGHRS and CDR2 YFSETQ. The V and J ends lost 4 bases and 1 base, in that order; junction bases with no gene match: 8. The CDR3 reads CASSRSPTGSGNTIYF. CDR3 nucleotides: TGCGCCAGCAGCCGCAGCCCGACAGGGTCTGGAAACACCATATATTTT. Filled out from reference TRBV5-1 and TRBJ1-3, the complete variable domain reads KAGVTQTPRYLIKTRGQQVTLSCSPISGHRSVSWYQQTPGQGLQFLFEYFSETQRNKGNFPGRFSGRQFSNSRSEMNVSTLELGDSALYLCASSRSPTGSGNTIYFGEGSWLTVV.

The gene calls are TRBV5-1 and TRBJ2-6, with D unresolved. Trimming took 3 bases from V and 0 from J, leaving 7 bases between them. CDR1 is SGHRS and CDR2 is YFSETQ in the germline V gene. This CDR3 region has 15 residues. CDR3 amino acids: CASSYQDSGANVLTF. As DNA, the CDR3 is TGCGCCAGCAGCTACCAGGACTCTGGGGCCAACGTCCTGACTTTC.

This chain uses TRBV4-2 with TRBJ2-2; D possibly corresponds to TRBD1 (5 bases). V lost 5 bases and J 6 bases, leaving 10 bases between the germline ends. Germline CDR1 reads LGHNA; CDR2 reads YNFKEQ. The length of the CDR3 is 13 residues. The DNA of the CDR3 is TGTGCCAGCAGCTCATTCAGGGCCGGGGAGCTGTTTTTT. Encoded protein: CASSSFRAGELFF.

On this clone: The same CDR3 can be traced to other DNA sequences in this sample. The chain recombines TRBV5-1 with TRBJ1-4; the D gene is possibly TRBD1 (6 bases). The CDR3 totals 14 residues. Germline V CDR1 and CDR2: SGHRS, YFSETQ. The V and J ends lost 2 bases and 3 bases respectively, with 8 bases between them. This CDR3 is CASSFGQSNEKLFF. The CDR3 nucleotides are TGCGCCAGCAGCTTTGGACAGTCTAATGAAAAACTGTTTTTT.

The chain couples TRBV28 to TRBJ2-3, with a possible D match to TRBD2 (6 bases). V shed 6 bases and J shed 3 bases, with 19 bases lying between them. The CDR3 totals 16 residues. Germline V gene lookup returns CDR1 MDHEN and CDR2 SYDVKM. The CDR3 region is CASRVPLLAGTDTQYF. The CDR3 DNA sequence: TGTGCCAGCAGGGTTCCCCTCTTGGCGGGAACAGATACGCAGTATTTT.

The chain recombines TRBV27 with TRBJ2-7; 7 nucleotides agree with TRBD1. CDR3 length: 17 residues. Trimming removed 2 bases from V and 6 bases from J; junction bases left unmatched: 16. Germline CDR1 and CDR2: MNHEY and SMNVEV (reference sequence). CDR3 DNA sequence: TGTGCCAGCAGTTTAAACCCCGACAGGGAATTTCTCTCCGAGCAGTACTTC. Translation gives CASSLNPDREFLSEQYF.